This T cell receptor beta chain was sequenced for a study of T cell responses to AZD1222 COVID-19 vaccine. Study results and caveats: Spike-specific TCR repertoires showed rising breadth and depth after two AZD1222 doses. There were mostly white British donors and more females than males, and clonal diversity was possibly underestimated. Dominant at 160-218 and 743-854, vaccine-associated CD4 TCRs also spanned spike. Nearly half of spike-specific TCRs reportedly target variant regions that are unmutated in the B.1.351 and B.1.1.7 variants.

With respect to this clone: Its antigen remains unidentified.

TCRdb's copy holds only in-frame clones and misses some; the assay was immunoSEQ multiplex PCR. This sample has around 160,000 clones, with approximately 94% found just once. Germline CDR1 and CDR2: GTSNPN and SVGIG (reference sequence). Trimming stripped 4 bases from V and 6 bases from J, with 13 bases between. The CDR3 loop spans 12 amino acids. The receptor was derived from an adult in good health. This material consisted of peripheral blood, taken on day 0 of AZD1222 vaccination. This chain uses TRBV30 with TRBJ2-7; D not certain. CDR3 bases: TGTGCCTGGACGGCCATAATGGGCGAGCAGTACTTC. Translating gives CAWTAIMGEQYF.